These 13 T cell receptor beta chains share one sample of origin, sequenced in a study of Graves' ophthalmopathy and Graves' hyperthyroidism (dated by TCRdb to 2017 to 2018). Reads for this sample came from an Illumina HiSeq 2000. TCR beta CDR3 regions were amplified from RNA transcripts for repertoire sequencing. The first round of RT-PCR was done with HTBI primers and the Qiagen OneStep RT-PCR kit, and was followed by a second round of multiplex PCR, then size selection and purification. The public reads were run again by TCRdb, first through fastp at Q25 and then through MiXCR, and only productive beta chains were kept. Each record represents a unique CDR3 protein, reported with the most common genes and DNA among its rows. The sample profile shows about 740,000 distinct CDR3 sequences; about 44% of them were found once. The top ten clonotypes cover less than 55% of the sample. Sequenced input: peripheral blood. The receptors were sampled from an adult man with Graves' ophthalmopathy.

This clonotype was seen only a few times. This chain links TRBV19 with TRBJ1-5, with D uncertain. Germline CDR1 LNHDA, CDR2 SQIVND (reference sequence). Trimming pared 0 bases from V and 2 bases from J, leaving 11 bases between. CDR3 length: 16 amino acids. The CDR3 is CASSIDTLARNQPQHF. As DNA, the CDR3 is TGTGCCAGTAGTATAGATACTCTAGCCCGCAATCAGCCCCAGCATTTT. Looking up the rest from reference TRBV19 and TRBJ1-5 gives the full variable domain: DGGITQSPKYLFRKEGQNVTLSCEQNLNHDAMYWYRQDPGQGLRLIYYSQIVNDFQKGDIAEGYSVSREKKESFPLTVTSAQKNPTAFYLCASSIDTLARNQPQHFGDGTRLSIL.

At least ten counts were recorded for this clonotype. The rearrangement joins TRBV19 to TRBJ2-5; TRBD1 matches 8 bases. Trimming removed 5 bases from V and 1 base from J; junction bases left unmatched: 6. The CDR3 contains 15 residues. Germline V gives CDR1 LNHDA, CDR2 SQIVND (reference sequence). The CDR3 bases are TGTGCCAGTAGTCTAGGACAGGGCCTCCAAGAGACCCAGTACTTC. It specifies CASSLGQGLQETQYF.

This clonotype was detected ten times or more. The chain uses TRBV29-1 and TRBJ1-2; TRBD1 might be the D (5 bases). Trimming took 3 bases from V and 8 from J, leaving 16 bases between them. CDR3 length: 13 residues. Germline V gene data show CDR1 as SQVTM and CDR2 as ANQGSEA. CDR3 nucleotides: TGCAGCGTTGATGAGGGACCTCCGGGAGGCTACACCTTC. Translated: CSVDEGPPGGYTF. Complete variable domain (other parts from reference TRBV29-1 and TRBJ1-2): SAVISQKPSRDICQRGTSLTIQCQVDSQVTMMFWYRQQPGQSLTLIATANQGSEATYESGFVIDKFPISRPNLTFSTLTVSNMSPEDSSIYLCSVDEGPPGGYTFGSGTRLTVV.

Points on this clonotype: Germline and junction disagree at one end, which may indicate a read error. V and J are TRBV27 and TRBJ1-5; D gene ambiguous. The CDR3 loop spans 14 amino acids. Germline V lookup: CDR1 MNHEY, CDR2 SMNVEV (reference sequence). The CDR3 DNA reads TGTGCCGGCAGTGTTGGTGGGAGTAGGCAGCCCCAGCATTTT. This encodes CAGSVGGSRQPQHF.

The V call is TRBV5-6, the J call TRBJ1-4; D unresolved. Deletions cut 4 bases from V and 8 bases from J, with 12 bases between. The CDR3 has 13 amino acids. Germline values: CDR1 SGHDT, CDR2 YYEEEE. The CDR3, as DNA: TGTGCCAGCAGCGCCTGGACCGTCGAAAAACTGTTTTTT. It encodes CASSAWTVEKLFF.

This chain links TRBV20-1 with TRBJ1-1; 9 nucleotides match TRBD1. The germline CDR1 and CDR2 sequences are DFQATT and SNEGSKA (reference sequence). After removal of 6 bases from V and 3 bases from J, the junction contained 5 bases not matched to a gene. The CDR3 consists of 13 residues. CDR3 sequence reads: CSAAGTGYTEAFF. CDR3 DNA sequence: TGCAGTGCGGCCGGGACAGGGTACACTGAAGCTTTCTTT.

This clonotype was counted between two and nine times. The CDR3 spells CASKAAGLAGETQYF. Here the CDR3 DNA reads TGTGCCAGTAAAGCAGCGGGACTAGCTGGGGAGACCCAGTACTTC. The chain recombines TRBV19 with TRBJ2-5; 9 positions match TRBD2. Germline lookup yields CDR1 LNHDA and CDR2 SQIVND (reference sequence). CDR3 size: 15 residues. Unmatched junction bases numbered 11, after V lost 7 bases and J lost 5 bases.

This clonotype was observed many times. The chain joins TRBV2 to TRBJ2-7, with D perhaps TRBD2 (5 bases). Trimming shortened V by 7 bases and J by 0 bases, and 10 bases separated the two germline ends. Germline-derived CDR1 and CDR2 are SNHLY and FYNNEI. There are 13 residues in the CDR3. The CDR3 reads CASIRRSSYEQYF. The CDR3 bases are TGTGCCAGCATCCGGAGGAGCTCCTACGAGCAGTACTTC.

This chain uses TRBV5-5 with TRBJ1-5, with D hard to call. Germline V lookup: CDR1 SGHKS, CDR2 YYEKEE (reference sequence). The CDR3 runs 15 residues. Trimming took off 1 base at V and 3 bases at J, with 11 bases between the two ends. The DNA of the CDR3 is TGTGCCAGCAGCTTGTATGCGGAATTCAATCAGCCCCAGCATTTT. Protein sequence: CASSLYAEFNQPQHF.

The gene calls are TRBV7-9 and TRBJ2-2; a possible D gene is TRBD2 (5 bases). V was cut by 0 bases and J by 11 bases, with 10 bases left in between. Germline V gene data show CDR1 as SEHNR and CDR2 as FQNEAQ (reference sequence). This CDR3 has 13 amino acids. The CDR3: CASSLAPSGELFF. The CDR3 nucleotides read TGTGCCAGCAGCTTAGCGCCAAGCGGAGAGCTGTTTTTT. The full variable domain, in which reference TRBV7-9 and TRBJ2-2 provide the parts outside the CDR3, is DTGVSQNPRHKITKRGQNVTFRCDPISEHNRLYWYRQTLGQGPEFLTYFQNEAQLEKSRLLSDRFSAERPKGSFSTLEIQRTEQGDSAMYLCASSLAPSGELFFGEGSRLTVL.

This clonotype has just a few counts. The rearrangement links TRBV6-5 to TRBJ2-7; 7 bases are shared with TRBD2. Germline CDR1 MNHEY, CDR2 SVGAGI. The CDR3 is 13 amino acids. V gave up 2 bases and J gave up 5 bases; unmatched junction bases: 3. The CDR3 nucleotides are TGTGCCAGCAGTTACGGCGGGGGTAACGAGCAGTACTTC. This codes for CASSYGGGNEQYF.

This clonotype came up a few times. The CDR3 region is CASSLVLTSGGGTGELFF. In DNA form, the CDR3 reads TGTGCCAGCAGCTTAGTATTAACTAGCGGGGGTGGCACCGGGGAGCTGTTTTTT. The gene calls are TRBV7-2 and TRBJ2-2; 11 bases align to TRBD2. This CDR3 is 18 amino acids long. Germline V gene data show CDR1 as SGHTA and CDR2 as FQGNSA. Germline trimming cut 1 base from V and 4 bases from J; bases unmatched to any gene: 8.

This clonotype was found a few times. This chain connects TRBV20-1 to TRBJ1-5; 8 nucleotides agree with TRBD1. V lost 6 bases and J lost 5; bases outside the gene matches: 6. The CDR3 covers 13 residues. The germline CDR1 and CDR2 sequences are DFQATT and SNEGSKA (reference sequence). CDR3 DNA sequence: TGCAGTGCCCGACAGGGGACTTATCAGCCCCAGCATTTT. The encoded protein is CSARQGTYQPQHF.